A selection of T cell receptor beta chains follows, all from one sample in a study of regulatory T cells in long-lasting Graves disease. TCRdb independently ran MiXCR on the multiplex PCR reads; one entry per CDR3 protein. The sample lists some 430,000 distinct CDR3 sequences; under 25% were seen once. This specimen was peripheral blood mononuclear cells (PBMCs), taken when the disease was refractory, from a patient treated with antithyroid drugs. These receptor sequences come from a female donor with Graves disease. CDR3s include the opening cysteine and the closing phenylalanine or tryptophan. A D gene is named only where the DNA matches it firmly. Expanded clones are given a class, and other clones once, few, many or no size at all.

V gene: TRBV28
clone size: .
D gene: TRBD1
J gene: TRBJ2-3
CDR3 DNA: TGTGCCAGCAGTTTAAATCCCTCCTCGGGACAGGGGATTGCAGATACGCAGTATTTT
CDR3 protein: CASSLNPSSGQGIADTQYF

V gene: TRBV19
clone size: many
D gene: .
J gene: TRBJ1-1
CDR3 DNA: TGTGCCAGTAGGCGGAGGGAGACGGCTCCTGAGAACACTGAAGCTTTCTTT
CDR3 protein: CASRRRETAPENTEAFF

V gene: TRBV7-9
clone size: once
D gene: TRBD1
J gene: TRBJ2-1
CDR3 DNA: TGTGCCAGCAGACCCGGGACAGGGGGTAACGATGAGCAGTTCTTC
CDR3 protein: CASRPGTGGNDEQFF

V gene: TRBV28
clone size: .
D gene: .
J gene: TRBJ1-5
CDR3 DNA: TGTGCCAGCAGTTTATTGGAGGCAGGGGCGTGGGTCGATCAGCCCCAGCATTTT
CDR3 protein: CASSLLEAGAWVDQPQHF

V gene: TRBV28
clone size: many
D gene: .
J gene: TRBJ2-7
CDR3 DNA: TGTGCCAGCAGCCCCGCGGGCCTCTACGAGCAGTACTTC
CDR3 protein: CASSPAGLYEQYF

V gene: TRBV6-2/TRBV6-3
clone size: few
D gene: .
J gene: TRBJ1-5
CDR3 DNA: TGTGCCAGCAGTGAATGGGCGAAGGGTAGCAATCAGCCCCAGCATTTT
CDR3 protein: CASSEWAKGSNQPQHF

V gene: TRBV7-6
clone size: few
D gene: TRBD1
J gene: TRBJ1-1
CDR3 DNA: TGTGCCAGCAGCCTAGGGGGCGCGGGAACTGAAGCTTTCTTT
CDR3 protein: CASSLGGAGTEAFF

V gene: TRBV6-1
clone size: many
D gene: .
J gene: TRBJ1-4
CDR3 DNA: TGTGCCAGCAGTGCCACCGGGGCCAGGCCTCTCACAAATAATGAAAAACTGTTTTTT
CDR3 protein: CASSATGARPLTNNEKLFF

V gene: TRBV29-1
clone size: .
D gene: TRBD1
J gene: TRBJ2-5
CDR3 DNA: TGCAGCGCCTCGGGACAGGGGCTTGGGGAGACCCAGTACTTC
CDR3 protein: CSASGQGLGETQYF

V gene: TRBV9
clone size: few
D gene: .
J gene: TRBJ1-4
CDR3 DNA: TGTGCCAGCAGCTCCCAGGGTTCAACTAATGAAAAACTGTTTTTT
CDR3 protein: CASSSQGSTNEKLFF

V gene: TRBV2
clone size: .
D gene: .
J gene: TRBJ2-7
CDR3 DNA: TGTGCCAGCAGTGAAGCCACCCTCGGGGTTACCGCCTACGAGCAGTACTTC
CDR3 protein: CASSEATLGVTAYEQYF

V gene: TRBV19
clone size: many
D gene: .
J gene: TRBJ1-6
CDR3 DNA: TGTGCCAGTAGTATACAGGGGTATAATTCACCCCTCCACTTT
CDR3 protein: CASSIQGYNSPLHF

V gene: TRBV12-3/TRBV12-4
clone size: many
D gene: TRBD1
J gene: TRBJ1-2
CDR3 DNA: TGTGCCAGCAGCCCGAACCTTCCGGGACAGGGGGCAGATGGACGTGGGGGCTACACCTTC
CDR3 protein: CASSPNLPGQGADGRGGYTF

V gene: TRBV5-1
clone size: .
D gene: .
J gene: TRBJ2-3
CDR3 DNA: TGCGCCAGCAGCTTAACCACCCCAGGGGCAGATACGCAGTATTTT
CDR3 protein: CASSLTTPGADTQYF

V gene: TRBV20-1
clone size: many
D gene: .
J gene: TRBJ2-7
CDR3 DNA: TGCAGTGCTCTCTCGGGGTCAGGGAGCTCCTACGAGCAGTACTTC
CDR3 protein: CSALSGSGSSYEQYF

V gene: TRBV28
clone size: many
D gene: .
J gene: TRBJ1-2
CDR3 DNA: TGTGCCAGCGGACGGGACGGAAATTATGGCTACACCTTC
CDR3 protein: CASGRDGNYGYTF

V gene: TRBV11-1
clone size: many
D gene: TRBD1
J gene: TRBJ2-5
CDR3 DNA: TGTGCCAGCAGCAAGACAGGGGAAGAGACCCAGTACTTC
CDR3 protein: CASSKTGEETQYF

V gene: TRBV20-1
clone size: many
D gene: TRBD2
J gene: TRBJ2-2
CDR3 DNA: TGCAGTGCTCCCAACCTAGCGGGGGTTACCGGGGAGCTGTTTTTT
CDR3 protein: CSAPNLAGVTGELFF

V gene: TRBV27
clone size: many
D gene: TRBD2
J gene: TRBJ2-7
CDR3 DNA: TGTGCCAGCAGTCTGGGGACTAGCGGCTTCTACGAGCAGTACTTC
CDR3 protein: CASSLGTSGFYEQYF

V gene: TRBV2
clone size: many
D gene: TRBD1
J gene: TRBJ1-6
CDR3 DNA: TGTGCCAGCAGTGAACGTCAGGGGGTTGTTTCACCCCTCCACTTT
CDR3 protein: CASSERQGVVSPLHF

V gene: TRBV15
clone size: many
D gene: TRBD1
J gene: TRBJ1-5
CDR3 DNA: TGTGCCACCAGCAGATTCTCGACAGGGAATCAGCCCCAGCATTTT
CDR3 protein: CATSRFSTGNQPQHF

V gene: TRBV28
clone size: many
D gene: .
J gene: TRBJ1-2
CDR3 DNA: TGTGCCAGCAACCCAACGGGCTATGGCTACACCTTC
CDR3 protein: CASNPTGYGYTF

V gene: TRBV12-3/TRBV12-4
clone size: many
D gene: .
J gene: TRBJ1-2
CDR3 DNA: TGTGCCAGCAGTTCAGGTCTATCTGTTAACTATGGCTACACCTTC
CDR3 protein: CASSSGLSVNYGYTF